Described below is a single T cell receptor beta chain sequence and its context. These data come from a study of shared clonotypes between healthy human individuals. CD45RO-negative, CCR7-selected cells formed the naive CD8 fraction, which excluded terminally differentiated effector memory CD45RA+ cells. Trimming left V 1 base short and J 5 bases short, with 15 bases between. CDR1 is MDHEN, CDR2 SYDVKM, per germline. The CDR3 totals 16 residues. Data came from immunoSEQ multiplex PCR; TCRdb stores just in-frame clones and leaves some out. The sample consists of 2 million to 2.5 million clones, roughly 91% of them appearing once.

Specimen: naive CD8+ T cells from PBMCs. The receptor's source is a man aged 18 to 30 in good health. Some clones in this sample may be carry-over from other donors' samples. This rearrangement joins TRBV28 to TRBJ1-5, with TRBD1 as a possible D gene (5 bases). The CDR3 DNA is TGTGCCAGCAGTTTATTACCCCCAGGGACGGATCAGCCCCAGCATTTT. The encoded protein is CASSLLPPGTDQPQHF.